Following are 14 T cell receptor beta chains from one sample sequenced in a study of blood T cell repertoires in COVID-19. Sequencing used immunoSEQ multiplex PCR; TCRdb keeps in-frame clones, though not all of them. The sample shows 350,000 to 450,000 clones, 85% of them seen only once. Specimen: peripheral blood. These receptors were obtained from a woman under 30 with acute or convalescent COVID-19.

The chain couples TRBV27 to TRBJ2-7; TRBD1 aligns across 9 bases. CDR3 size: 15 residues. CDR1 is MNHEY and CDR2 is SMNVEV in the germline V gene (reference sequence). V shed 5 bases, J shed 4 bases, and the junction held 9 bases outside the gene matches. The CDR3 nucleotides are TGTGCCAGCAGTATATTCGCAGGACAGGGGTACGAGCAGTACTTC. Protein sequence: CASSIFAGQGYEQYF.

The rearrangement uses TRBV13 and TRBJ2-1; TRBD1 matches 7 bases. The germline V gene encodes CDR1 PRHDT and CDR2 FYEKMQ (reference sequence). The CDR3 loop spans 14 amino acids. The trim removed 3 bases at V and 6 bases at J, leaving 5 bases unmatched. CDR3 in amino acids: CASSFFSGGNEQFF. As DNA, the CDR3 is TGTGCCAGCAGCTTTTTTTCAGGGGGCAATGAGCAGTTCTTC.

The genes are TRBV7-3 and TRBJ1-2; D is unresolved. Between the trimmed V and J ends, which lost 2 bases and 2 bases, there was a span of 9 bases. Per the germline V gene, CDR1 is SGHTA and CDR2 is FQGTGA. The CDR3 contains 14 residues. CDR3 residues: CASSLFGGNYGYTF. The DNA of the CDR3 is TGTGCCAGCAGCTTATTTGGAGGAAACTATGGCTACACCTTC.

V usage is TRBV21-1 and J usage is TRBJ1-2. TRBV21-1 is flagged as a pseudogene. The CDR3 sequence is 15 residues long. CDR3 loop: CASSKADQGGDGYTF. For the CDR3, the DNA is TGTGCCAGCAGCAAAGCCGATCAGGGAGGGGACGGCTACACCTTC.

A word on this clone: The sample holds other DNA sequences that translate to the same CDR3. V gene TRBV7-2 combines with J gene TRBJ2-1; D is unclear. The CDR3 has 13 residues. Trimming cost V 1 base and J 5 bases, with 6 bases left between them. Germline CDR1 reads SGHTA; CDR2 reads FQGNSA. The CDR3 loop is CASSLGHNNEQFF. The CDR3 DNA reads TGTGCCAGCAGCTTAGGACACAACAATGAGCAGTTCTTC.

This chain links TRBV5-1 with TRBJ1-1, with 8 bases aligning to TRBD1. The CDR3 has 15 residues. The V gene end was trimmed by 0 bases and the J gene end by 6 bases; junction bases not matched to a gene: 7. CDR1 and CDR2 from the germline V gene are SGHRS and YFSETQ. This CDR3 is CASSLESQGASEAFF. The CDR3 region has the DNA TGCGCCAGCAGCTTGGAAAGCCAGGGGGCGTCTGAAGCTTTCTTT.

V usage is TRBV2 and J usage is TRBJ2-7; 12 bases fit TRBD2. This CDR3 region has 14 residues. Per the germline V gene, CDR1 is SNHLY and CDR2 is FYNNEI. The V gene end was trimmed by 7 bases and the J gene end by 7 bases; junction bases not matched to a gene: 8. In nucleotides, the CDR3 is TGTGCCAGCACTAGACTAGCGGGAGTAGGAGAGCAGTACTTC. Translation: CASTRLAGVGEQYF.

V usage is TRBV19 and J usage is TRBJ1-5, with a tentative D call TRBD1 (5 bases). In germline, CDR1 is LNHDA, CDR2 SQIVND (reference sequence). This CDR3 comprises 13 residues. The V end was cut by 7 bases, the J end by 5 bases, with 12 bases between. CDR3 in amino acids: CASTVGGDQPQHF. Written as DNA, the CDR3 is TGTGCCAGTACCGTGGGAGGGGATCAGCCCCAGCATTTT.

The chain joins TRBV12-3 or TRBV12-4 to TRBJ1-2; unclear D gene. CDR3 length: 13 residues. V was pared by 2 bases and J by 7 bases, with 11 bases between. CDR3 amino acids: CASSLPGPRGYTF. The DNA of the CDR3 is TGTGCCAGCAGTTTACCAGGCCCCCGTGGCTACACCTTC.

V usage is TRBV6-5 and J usage is TRBJ2-7; TRBD1 agrees at 7 bases. CDR1 is MNHEY, CDR2 SVGAGI, per germline. With 1 base clipped from V and 5 bases from J, the junction kept 5 bases outside the gene matches. There are 14 residues in the CDR3. CDR3 sequence: CASSYFYRGHEQYF. As DNA, the CDR3 is TGTGCCAGCAGTTACTTTTACAGGGGCCACGAGCAGTACTTC.

This sequence joins TRBV4-1 and TRBJ1-1; D unclear. Trimming pared 4 bases from V and 3 bases from J, leaving 15 bases between. This CDR3 is 15 amino acids long. From germline, CDR1 is MGHRA and CDR2 YSYEKL. The CDR3 reads CASSLEVAGDTEAFF. The CDR3 region has the DNA TGCGCCAGCAGCCTGGAGGTGGCAGGCGACACTGAAGCTTTCTTT.

The chain joins TRBV30 to TRBJ1-5, with 10 bases matching TRBD1. The CDR3 consists of 16 residues. Germline loops: CDR1 GTSNPN, CDR2 SVGIG (reference sequence). V was pared by 0 bases and J by 4 bases, with 6 bases of the junction left unmatched. CDR3 in amino acids: CAWSVGTGAGNQPQHF. In DNA, the CDR3 is TGTGCCTGGAGTGTTGGGACAGGGGCAGGTAATCAGCCCCAGCATTTT.

Only one count was recorded for this clone. The V gene is TRBV28, the J gene TRBJ1-5; TRBD1 aligns across 9 bases. V was clipped by 6 bases and J by 3 bases; unmatched bases: 9. Germline CDR1 reads MDHEN; CDR2 reads SYDVKM. The CDR3 has 16 residues. CDR3 residues: CASRSTGTGLNQPQHF. The CDR3 nucleotides read TGTGCCAGCAGATCTACCGGGACAGGGCTCAATCAGCCCCAGCATTTT.

The chain carries TRBV28 and TRBJ2-3; a weak D match, TRBD1 (5 bases). With 2 bases removed from V and 3 bases from J, the gap between germline ends came to 9 bases. CDR1 and CDR2 (germline): MDHEN, SYDVKM. The CDR3 runs to 14 residues. CDR3 residues: CASSLGAGTDTQYF. The CDR3, as DNA: TGTGCCAGCAGTTTAGGGGCAGGTACAGATACGCAGTATTTT.